This is a list of T cell receptor beta chains from one sample in a study of T-cell memory formation after mild COVID-19. TCRdb re-called the 5' RACE reads through MiXCR, storing one row per CDR3 protein. The table includes around 200,000 distinct CDR3 sequences, over 9.5% detected once. Sequencing was performed on PBMCs or a T cell subset sorted from them (not recorded which). These receptors were taken from a young man who had mild COVID-19 (a few samples of this study predate the infection). Cell type and time point are not known. CDR3s include the opening cysteine and the closing phenylalanine or tryptophan. D genes are given only for firm matches. Size is stated for part of the rows, as once, few or many counts, or as a class when the clone is expanded.

d_call	v_call	clone_size	j_call	cdr3_aa	cdr3_nt
TRBD1	TRBV20-1	.	TRBJ1-5	CSAGGAGGQPQHF	TGCAGTGCTGGGGGGGCAGGGGGACAGCCCCAGCATTTT
.	TRBV7-2	few	TRBJ2-2	CASSPTNTGELFF	TGTGCCAGCAGCCCGACGAACACCGGGGAGCTGTTTTTT
.	TRBV7-2	.	TRBJ2-5	CASSLGVAAEETQYF	TGTGCCAGCAGCTTAGGAGTGGCGGCAGAAGAGACCCAGTACTTC
.	TRBV7-9	few	TRBJ1-3	CASSLLGGNTIYF	TGTGCCAGCAGCTTACTAGGTGGAAACACCATATATTTT
.	TRBV5-1	many	TRBJ2-3	CASSLGGPPPLSQYF	TGCGCCAGCAGCTTAGGAGGACCCCCACCCCTCTCGCAGTATTTT
.	TRBV5-1	few	TRBJ1-1	CASSLVAGDTEAFF	TGCGCCAGCAGCTTGGTTGCAGGGGACACTGAAGCTTTCTTT
.	TRBV7-2	.	TRBJ2-1	CASSRPLAGNEQFF	TGTGCCAGCAGTCGTCCCCTAGCTGGGAATGAGCAGTTCTTC
.	TRBV6-5	few	TRBJ1-1	CASSYRRGVDFF	TGTGCCAGCAGTTATCGCCGGGGGGTGGATTTCTTT
.	TRBV7-9	.	TRBJ1-1	CASSLTEAFF	TGTGCCAGCAGCTTGACTGAAGCTTTCTTT
.	TRBV12-3/TRBV12-4	.	TRBJ2-5	CASSLAVEGAQYF	TGTGCCAGCAGTTTAGCGGTCGAAGGGGCCCAGTACTTC
.	TRBV24-1	few	TRBJ2-3	CATSDTGTSTDTQYF	TGTGCCACCAGTGATACAGGAACTAGCACAGATACGCAGTATTTT
.	TRBV20-1	few	TRBJ1-2	CSAREPGLDYGYTF	TGCAGTGCTAGAGAGCCTGGGCTAGACTATGGCTACACCTTC
.	TRBV6-2/TRBV6-3	.	TRBJ2-7	CASSYWTPGTHYEQYF	TGTGCCAGCAGTTACTGGACCCCAGGGACCCACTACGAGCAGTACTTC
TRBD2	TRBV5-1	.	TRBJ2-2	CASSLQAGDTGELFF	TGCGCCAGCAGCTTACAAGCGGGGGACACCGGGGAGCTGTTTTTT
.	TRBV18	.	TRBJ2-5	CASSPSQGRETQYF	TGTGCCAGCTCACCTTCACAGGGAAGAGAGACCCAGTACTTC
.	TRBV20-1	.	TRBJ1-1	CSARVSGMNTEAFF	TGCAGTGCTAGAGTATCTGGAATGAACACTGAAGCTTTCTTT
TRBD1	TRBV5-1	many	TRBJ2-2	CASSSGTAFTGELFF	TGCGCCAGCAGCTCAGGGACAGCTTTCACCGGGGAGCTGTTTTTT
.	TRBV6-5	few	TRBJ1-6	CASSYSTRVESNSPLHF	TGTGCCAGCAGTTACTCTACAAGGGTAGAGAGTAATTCACCCCTCCACTTT
.	TRBV2	.	TRBJ1-1	CASTEQVNTEAFF	TGTGCCAGCACCGAACAGGTAAACACTGAAGCTTTCTTT
TRBD2	TRBV9	few	TRBJ2-3	CASSGLPTSGADTQYF	TGTGCCAGCAGCGGCCTCCCTACTAGCGGAGCAGATACGCAGTATTTT
.	TRBV7-2	few	TRBJ1-4	CASSLVGWGNEKLFF	TGTGCCAGCAGCTTAGTGGGGTGGGGTAATGAAAAACTGTTTTTT
.	TRBV6-6	few	TRBJ1-5	CASRNNRNQPQHF	TGTGCCAGCAGGAACAATCGAAATCAGCCCCAGCATTTT
.	TRBV7-2	many	TRBJ2-5	CASRGASETQYF	TGTGCCAGCCGGGGGGCCAGTGAGACCCAGTACTTC
.	TRBV2	.	TRBJ2-3	CASGRQYTDTQYF	TGTGCCAGCGGGAGGCAATACACAGATACGCAGTATTTT
TRBD1	TRBV5-4	.	TRBJ2-3	CASGGSGTGSIDTQYF	TGTGCGTCTGGGGGATCCGGGACAGGGTCTATAGATACGCAGTATTTT
TRBD2	TRBV12-3/TRBV12-4	.	TRBJ2-5	CASSRDYTQETQYF	TGTGCCAGCAGCCGGGACTACACCCAAGAGACCCAGTACTTC
.	TRBV6-8	.	TRBJ1-5	CASSCRRGGNQPQHF	TGTGCCAGCAGTTGTCGGCGGGGCGGAAATCAGCCCCAGCATTTT
.	TRBV12-3/TRBV12-4	.	TRBJ2-7	CASSLGTREQYF	TGTGCCAGCAGTTTGGGCACGAGAGAGCAGTACTTC
.	TRBV5-1	.	TRBJ1-1	CASSLVPGEYTEAFF	TGCGCCAGCAGCTTGGTACCGGGGGAGTACACTGAAGCTTTCTTT
.	TRBV7-3	.	TRBJ2-1	CASSLTGYNEQFF	TGTGCCAGCAGCTTAACCGGATACAATGAGCAGTTCTTC
.	TRBV10-2	.	TRBJ2-7	CASSERQFEGSYEQYF	TGCGCCAGCAGTGAGCGACAGTTTGAAGGCTCCTACGAGCAGTACTTC
TRBD1	TRBV7-8	.	TRBJ2-7	CASSKGQAYSLGAYEQYF	TGTGCCAGCAGCAAGGGACAGGCGTACAGCCTTGGGGCTTACGAGCAGTACTTC
.	TRBV7-6	many	TRBJ2-1	CASSLGGGPYNEQFF	TGTGCCAGCAGCTTAGGCGGCGGCCCCTACAATGAGCAGTTCTTC
.	TRBV20-1	.	TRBJ2-2	CSARVAGVDTGELFF	TGCAGTGCTAGAGTGGCAGGGGTAGACACCGGGGAGCTGTTTTTT
TRBD1	TRBV20-1	once	TRBJ2-7	CSADAMDRERDYEQYF	TGCAGTGCTGATGCGATGGACAGGGAGAGGGACTACGAGCAGTACTTC
TRBD2	TRBV4-3	few	TRBJ2-5	CASSQSRGAGETQYF	TGCGCCAGCAGCCAATCGCGGGGGGCCGGGGAGACCCAGTACTTC
TRBD2	TRBV3-1	.	TRBJ2-6	CASSQASGGGPGANVLTF	TGTGCCAGCAGCCAAGCAAGCGGGGGCGGGCCTGGGGCCAACGTCCTGACTTTC
.	TRBV11-2	few	TRBJ1-6	CASSRRGQTNSPLHF	TGTGCCAGCAGCCGGCGGGGACAAACAAATTCACCCCTCCACTTT
.	TRBV24-1	few	TRBJ1-5	CATSKIAGAGNQPQHF	TGTGCCACCAGTAAAATAGCGGGCGCGGGCAATCAGCCCCAGCATTTT
.	TRBV5-1	.	TRBJ2-3	CASSLALNGGTDTQYF	TGCGCCAGCAGCTTGGCCCTTAACGGCGGCACAGATACGCAGTATTTT